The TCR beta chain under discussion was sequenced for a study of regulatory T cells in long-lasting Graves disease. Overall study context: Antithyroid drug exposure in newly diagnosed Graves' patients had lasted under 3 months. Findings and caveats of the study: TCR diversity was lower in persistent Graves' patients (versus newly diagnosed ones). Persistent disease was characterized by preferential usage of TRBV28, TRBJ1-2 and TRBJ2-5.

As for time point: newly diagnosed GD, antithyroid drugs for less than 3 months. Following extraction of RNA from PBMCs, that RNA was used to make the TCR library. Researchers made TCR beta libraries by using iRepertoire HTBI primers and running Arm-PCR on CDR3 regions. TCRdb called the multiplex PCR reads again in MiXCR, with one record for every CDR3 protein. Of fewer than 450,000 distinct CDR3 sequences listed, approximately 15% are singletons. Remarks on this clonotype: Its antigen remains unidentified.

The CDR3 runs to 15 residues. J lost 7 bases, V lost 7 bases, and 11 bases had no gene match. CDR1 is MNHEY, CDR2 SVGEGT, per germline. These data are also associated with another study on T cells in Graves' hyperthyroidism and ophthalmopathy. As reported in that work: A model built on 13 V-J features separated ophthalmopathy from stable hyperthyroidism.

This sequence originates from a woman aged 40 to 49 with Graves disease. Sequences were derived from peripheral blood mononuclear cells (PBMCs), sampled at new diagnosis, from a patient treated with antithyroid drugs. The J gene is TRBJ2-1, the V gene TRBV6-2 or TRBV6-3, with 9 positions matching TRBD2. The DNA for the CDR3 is TGTGCCAGCACGGGGAGGCTAGCGGGAACAAATGAGCAGTTCTTC. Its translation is CASTGRLAGTNEQFF.